This TCR beta chain was obtained from a study of T-cell reconstitution after alpha-beta-depleted transplantation in children. Points from the study as a whole: Counts and diversity of T cells one year after transplant came mostly from newly produced T cells. There were reportedly several hundred expanded graft clones from which alpha-beta T cells came about two months after transplant.

Unique molecular identifiers featured in how the TCRbeta library was prepared. One entry per CDR3 protein, called by TCRdb with MiXCR from the PCR reads. The sample yields some 830,000 distinct CDR3 sequences, about 15% seen once. Regarding this clonotype: Its specificity is unknown.

The sample here was PBMCs, mostly from graft donor cells, taken 360 days after TCRalphabeta/CD19-depleted stem cell transplant. The receptor comes from a male patient aged 5 to 17 who had a stem cell transplant for acute lymphoblastic leukemia, so the T cells may come from the graft donor.

As DNA, the CDR3 is TGTGCCAGCAGACCCGGAGGGGGTCGAGAGACCCAGTACTTC. Its protein product is CASRPGGGRETQYF. V is TRBV6-1 and J is TRBJ2-5; D might be TRBD1 or TRBD2, each matching 6 bases. V dropped 6 bases and J dropped 4 bases, with 15 bases sitting between them. CDR1 MNHNS and CDR2 SASEGT come from the germline V gene. The CDR3 runs 14 residues.